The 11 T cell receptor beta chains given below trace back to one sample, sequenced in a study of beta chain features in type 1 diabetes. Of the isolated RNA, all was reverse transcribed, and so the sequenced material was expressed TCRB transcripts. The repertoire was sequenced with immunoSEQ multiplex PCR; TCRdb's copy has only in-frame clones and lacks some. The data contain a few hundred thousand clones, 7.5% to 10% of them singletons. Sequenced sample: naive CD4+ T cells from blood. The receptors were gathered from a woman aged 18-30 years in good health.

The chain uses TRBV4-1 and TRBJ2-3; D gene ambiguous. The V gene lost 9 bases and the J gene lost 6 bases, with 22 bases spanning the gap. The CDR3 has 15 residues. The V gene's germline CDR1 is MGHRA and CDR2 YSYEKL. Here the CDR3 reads CASAPDITPADTQYF. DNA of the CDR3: TGCGCCAGTGCCCCAGACATCACACCGGCGGATACGCAGTATTTT.

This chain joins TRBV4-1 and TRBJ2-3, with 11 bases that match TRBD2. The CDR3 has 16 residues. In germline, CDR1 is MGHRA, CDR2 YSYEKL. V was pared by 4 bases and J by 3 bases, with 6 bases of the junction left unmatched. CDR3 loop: CASSLGRTSGTDTQYF. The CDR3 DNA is TGCGCCAGCAGCCTAGGCCGGACTAGCGGGACAGATACGCAGTATTTT.

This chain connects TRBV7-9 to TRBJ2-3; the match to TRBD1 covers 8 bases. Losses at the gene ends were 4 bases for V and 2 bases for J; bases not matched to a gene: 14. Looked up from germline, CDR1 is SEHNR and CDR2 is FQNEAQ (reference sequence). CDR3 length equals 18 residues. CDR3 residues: CASSSGTGVAPFTDTQYF. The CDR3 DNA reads TGTGCCAGCAGCTCCGGGACAGGTGTCGCTCCCTTCACAGATACGCAGTATTTT.

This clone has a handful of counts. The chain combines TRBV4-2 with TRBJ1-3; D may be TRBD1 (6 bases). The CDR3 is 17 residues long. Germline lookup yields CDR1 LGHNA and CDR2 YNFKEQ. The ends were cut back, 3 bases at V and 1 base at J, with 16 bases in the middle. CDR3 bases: TGTGCCAGCAGCCAGCGCCTCGGAAGGGGGTCTGGAAACACCATATATTTT. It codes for CASSQRLGRGSGNTIYF.

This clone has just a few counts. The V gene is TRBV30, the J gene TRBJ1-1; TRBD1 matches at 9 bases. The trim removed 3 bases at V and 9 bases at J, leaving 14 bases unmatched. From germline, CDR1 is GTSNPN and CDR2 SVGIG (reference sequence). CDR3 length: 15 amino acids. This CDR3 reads CAWSGAGQGSLKAFF. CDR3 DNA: TGTGCCTGGAGCGGAGCGGGACAGGGTTCCCTGAAAGCTTTCTTT.

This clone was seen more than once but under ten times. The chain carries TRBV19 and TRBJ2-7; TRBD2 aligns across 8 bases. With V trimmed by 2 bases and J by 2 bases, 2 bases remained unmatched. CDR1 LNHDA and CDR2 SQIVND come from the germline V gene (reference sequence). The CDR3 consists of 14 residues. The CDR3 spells CASSILAGTYEQYF. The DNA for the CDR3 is TGTGCCAGTAGTATATTAGCGGGGACCTACGAGCAGTACTTC.

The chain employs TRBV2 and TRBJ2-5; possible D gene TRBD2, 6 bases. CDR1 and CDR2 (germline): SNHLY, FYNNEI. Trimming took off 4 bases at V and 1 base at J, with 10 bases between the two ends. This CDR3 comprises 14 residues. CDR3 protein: CASSVRESQETQYF. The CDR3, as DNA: TGTGCCAGCAGTGTTCGGGAGTCCCAAGAGACCCAGTACTTC.

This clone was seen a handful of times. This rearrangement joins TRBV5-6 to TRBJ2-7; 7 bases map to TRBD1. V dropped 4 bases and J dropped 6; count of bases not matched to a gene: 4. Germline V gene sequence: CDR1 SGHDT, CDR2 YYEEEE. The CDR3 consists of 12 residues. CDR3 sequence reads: CASSRDSREQYF. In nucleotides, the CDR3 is TGTGCCAGCAGCCGGGACAGTCGCGAGCAGTACTTC.

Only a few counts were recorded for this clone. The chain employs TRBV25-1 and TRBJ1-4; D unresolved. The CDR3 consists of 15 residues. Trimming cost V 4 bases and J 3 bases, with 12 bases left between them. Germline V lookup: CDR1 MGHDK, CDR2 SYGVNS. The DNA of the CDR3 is TGTGCCAGCAGTGGGGTTTTGGGCCCTAATGAAAAACTGTTTTTT. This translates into CASSGVLGPNEKLFF. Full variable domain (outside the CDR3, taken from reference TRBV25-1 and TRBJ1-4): EADIYQTPRYLVIGTGKKITLECSQTMGHDKMYWYQQDPGMELHLIHYSYGVNSTEKGDLSSESTVSRIRTEHFPLTLESARPSHTSQYLCASSGVLGPNEKLFFGSGTQLSVL.

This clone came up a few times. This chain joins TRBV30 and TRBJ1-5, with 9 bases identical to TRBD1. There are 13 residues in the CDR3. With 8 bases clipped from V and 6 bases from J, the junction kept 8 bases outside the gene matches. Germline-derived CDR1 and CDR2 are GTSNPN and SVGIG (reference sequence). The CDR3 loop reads CAGGQGISQPQHF. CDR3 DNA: TGTGCCGGCGGACAGGGGATCAGTCAGCCCCAGCATTTT.

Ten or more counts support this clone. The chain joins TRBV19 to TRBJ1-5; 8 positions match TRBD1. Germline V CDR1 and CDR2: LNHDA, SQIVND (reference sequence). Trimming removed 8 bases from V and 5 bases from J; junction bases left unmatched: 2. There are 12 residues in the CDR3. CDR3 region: CASLTGDQPQHF. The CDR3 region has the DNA TGTGCCAGTCTGACAGGGGATCAGCCCCAGCATTTT.